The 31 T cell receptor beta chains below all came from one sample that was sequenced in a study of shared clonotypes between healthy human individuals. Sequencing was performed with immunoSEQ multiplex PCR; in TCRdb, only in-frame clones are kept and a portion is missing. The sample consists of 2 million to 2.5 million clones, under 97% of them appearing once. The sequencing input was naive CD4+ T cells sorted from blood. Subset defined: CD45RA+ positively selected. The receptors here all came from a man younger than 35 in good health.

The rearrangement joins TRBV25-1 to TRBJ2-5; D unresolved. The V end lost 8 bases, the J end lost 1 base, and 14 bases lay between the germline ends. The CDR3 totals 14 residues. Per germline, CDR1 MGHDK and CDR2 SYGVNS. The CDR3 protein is CASVARTTQETQYF. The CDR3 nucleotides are TGTGCCAGCGTTGCTAGGACCACCCAAGAGACCCAGTACTTC. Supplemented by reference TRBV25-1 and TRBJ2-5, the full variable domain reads EADIYQTPRYLVIGTGKKITLECSQTMGHDKMYWYQQDPGMELHLIHYSYGVNSTEKGDLSSESTVSRIRTEHFPLTLESARPSHTSQYLCASVARTTQETQYFGPGTRLLVL.

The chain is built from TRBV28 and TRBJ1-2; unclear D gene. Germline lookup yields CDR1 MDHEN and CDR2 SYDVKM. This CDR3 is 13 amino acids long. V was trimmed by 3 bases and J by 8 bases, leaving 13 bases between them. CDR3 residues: CASSLPGVGGYTF. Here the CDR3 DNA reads TGTGCCAGCAGTTTGCCCGGGGTCGGCGGCTACACCTTC.

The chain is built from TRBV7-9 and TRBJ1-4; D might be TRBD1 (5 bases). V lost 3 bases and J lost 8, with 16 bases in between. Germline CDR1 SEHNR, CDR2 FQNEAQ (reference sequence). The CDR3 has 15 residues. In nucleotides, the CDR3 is TGTGCCAGCAGCTTCGGCCGAGGGGCGGGAGAAAAACTGTTTTTT. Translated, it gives CASSFGRGAGEKLFF.

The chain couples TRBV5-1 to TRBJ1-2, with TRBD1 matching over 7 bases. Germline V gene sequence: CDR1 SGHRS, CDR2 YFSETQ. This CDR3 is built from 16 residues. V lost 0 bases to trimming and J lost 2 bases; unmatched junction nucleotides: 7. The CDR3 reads CASSLGDKTGNYGYTF. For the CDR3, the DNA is TGCGCCAGCAGCTTGGGAGATAAGACAGGGAACTATGGCTACACCTTC.

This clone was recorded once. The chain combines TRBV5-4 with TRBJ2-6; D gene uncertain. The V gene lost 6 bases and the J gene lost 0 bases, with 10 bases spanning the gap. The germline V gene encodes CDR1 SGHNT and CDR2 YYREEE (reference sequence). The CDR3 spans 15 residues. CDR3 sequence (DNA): TGTGCCAGCACGCCCCCCCTCTCTGGGGCCAACGTCCTGACTTTC. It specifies CASTPPLSGANVLTF.

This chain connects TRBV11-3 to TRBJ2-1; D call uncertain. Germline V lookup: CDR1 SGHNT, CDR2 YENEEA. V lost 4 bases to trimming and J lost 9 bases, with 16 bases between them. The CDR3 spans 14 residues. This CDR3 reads CASSSRPMGSEQFF. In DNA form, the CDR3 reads TGTGCCAGCAGCTCCCGTCCTATGGGCTCTGAGCAGTTCTTC.

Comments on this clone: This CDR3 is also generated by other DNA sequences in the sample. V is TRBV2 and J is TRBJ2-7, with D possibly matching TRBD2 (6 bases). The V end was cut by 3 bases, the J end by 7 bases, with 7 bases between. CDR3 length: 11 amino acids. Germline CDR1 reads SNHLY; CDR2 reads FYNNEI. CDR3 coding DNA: TGTGCCAGCAGTGAGGGGGGAGAGCAGTACTTC. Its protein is CASSEGGEQYF.

The CDR3 bases are TGTGCCACCAGCGGAGGACGGAGCTCTGGAAACACCATATATTTT. Translation gives CATSGGRSSGNTIYF. V and J are TRBV15 and TRBJ1-3; D is unresolved. The V end lost 5 bases, the J end lost 0 bases, and 11 bases lay between the germline ends. The CDR3 loop spans 15 amino acids. In germline, CDR1 is LNHNV, CDR2 YYDKDF (reference sequence).

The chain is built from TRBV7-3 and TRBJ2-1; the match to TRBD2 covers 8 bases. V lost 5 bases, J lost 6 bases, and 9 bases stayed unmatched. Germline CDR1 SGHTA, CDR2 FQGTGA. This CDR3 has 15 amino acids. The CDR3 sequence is CASSAARGAGNEQFF. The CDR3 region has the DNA TGTGCCAGCAGCGCCGCGCGGGGGGCCGGCAATGAGCAGTTCTTC.

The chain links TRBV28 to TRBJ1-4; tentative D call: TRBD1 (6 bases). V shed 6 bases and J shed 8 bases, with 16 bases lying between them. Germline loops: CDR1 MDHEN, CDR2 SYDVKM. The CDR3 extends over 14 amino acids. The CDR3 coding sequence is TGTGCCAGCAGGGTGGTGGGGGGCAGGGAAAAACTGTTTTTT. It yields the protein CASRVVGGREKLFF.

This chain's CDR3 is CAYQIDRGHNYGYTF. CDR3 nucleotides: TGTGCATACCAGATTGACAGGGGACATAACTATGGCTACACCTTC. The V gene is TRBV30, the J gene TRBJ1-2; TRBD1 agrees at 8 bases. CDR3 length: 15 amino acids. Per the germline V gene, CDR1 is GTSNPN and CDR2 is SVGIG (reference sequence).

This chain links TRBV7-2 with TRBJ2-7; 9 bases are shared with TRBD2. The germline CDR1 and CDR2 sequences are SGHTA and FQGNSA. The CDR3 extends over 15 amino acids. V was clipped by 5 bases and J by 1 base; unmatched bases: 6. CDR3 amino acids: CASSETSGQSYEQYF. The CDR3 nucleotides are TGTGCCAGCAGCGAGACTAGCGGACAGTCCTACGAGCAGTACTTC. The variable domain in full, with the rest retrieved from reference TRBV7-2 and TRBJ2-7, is GAGVSQSPSNKVTEKGKDVELRCDPISGHTALYWYRQSLGQGLEFLIYFQGNSAPDKSGLPSDRFSAERTGGSVSTLTIQRTQQEDSAVYLCASSETSGQSYEQYFGPGTRLTVT.

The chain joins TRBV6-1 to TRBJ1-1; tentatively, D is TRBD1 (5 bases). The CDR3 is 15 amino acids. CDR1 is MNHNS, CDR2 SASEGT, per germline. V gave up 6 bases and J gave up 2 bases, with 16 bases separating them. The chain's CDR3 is CASRDDSLGNTEAFF. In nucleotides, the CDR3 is TGTGCCAGCAGGGATGACAGTTTGGGTAACACTGAAGCTTTCTTT.

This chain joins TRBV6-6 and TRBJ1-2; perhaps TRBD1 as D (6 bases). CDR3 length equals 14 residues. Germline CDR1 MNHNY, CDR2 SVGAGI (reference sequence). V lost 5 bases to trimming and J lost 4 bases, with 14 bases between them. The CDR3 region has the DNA TGTGCCAGCAGTCCTGAAGGGGGGGTCTATGGCTACACCTTC. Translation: CASSPEGGVYGYTF.

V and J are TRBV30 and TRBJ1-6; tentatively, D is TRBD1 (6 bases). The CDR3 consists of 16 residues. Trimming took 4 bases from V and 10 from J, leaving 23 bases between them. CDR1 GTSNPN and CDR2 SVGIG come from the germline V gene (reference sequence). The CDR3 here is CAWNPQGTLRGSPLHF. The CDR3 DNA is TGTGCCTGGAATCCCCAGGGGACACTAAGGGGGTCACCCCTCCACTTT.

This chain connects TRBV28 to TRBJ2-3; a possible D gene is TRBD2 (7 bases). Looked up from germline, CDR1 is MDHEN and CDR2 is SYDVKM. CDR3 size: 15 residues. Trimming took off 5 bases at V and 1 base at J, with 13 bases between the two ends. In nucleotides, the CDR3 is TGTGCCAGCAGTAACGGGGGGCAAGGCACAGATACGCAGTATTTT. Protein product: CASSNGGQGTDTQYF.

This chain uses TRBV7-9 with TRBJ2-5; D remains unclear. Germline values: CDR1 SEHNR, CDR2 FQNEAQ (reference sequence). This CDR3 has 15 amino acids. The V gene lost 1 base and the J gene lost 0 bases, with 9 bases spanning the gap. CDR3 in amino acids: CASSLVLGYQETQYF. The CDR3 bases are TGTGCCAGCAGCTTAGTGCTTGGGTACCAAGAGACCCAGTACTTC.

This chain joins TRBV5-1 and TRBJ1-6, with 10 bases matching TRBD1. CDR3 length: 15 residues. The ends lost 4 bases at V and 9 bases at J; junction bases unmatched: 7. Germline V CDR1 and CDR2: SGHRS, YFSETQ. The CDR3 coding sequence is TGCGCCAGCAGCCTCCAGGACAGGGGGGTTTCACCCCTCCACTTT. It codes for CASSLQDRGVSPLHF.

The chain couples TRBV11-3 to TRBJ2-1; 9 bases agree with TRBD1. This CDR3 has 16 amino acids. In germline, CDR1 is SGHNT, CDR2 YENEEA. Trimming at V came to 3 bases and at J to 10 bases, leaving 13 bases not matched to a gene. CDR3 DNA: TGTGCCAGCAGCTTTAAAACAGGGGGCGGTCCGGAGGAGCAGTTCTTC. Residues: CASSFKTGGGPEEQFF.

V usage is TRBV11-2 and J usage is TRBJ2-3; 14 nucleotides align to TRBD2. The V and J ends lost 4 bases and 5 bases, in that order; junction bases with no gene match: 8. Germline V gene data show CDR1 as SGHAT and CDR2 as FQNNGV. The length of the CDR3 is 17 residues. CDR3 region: CASSSGLAGEWGDTQYF. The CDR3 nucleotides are TGTGCCAGCAGCTCGGGACTAGCGGGAGAGTGGGGAGATACGCAGTATTTT.

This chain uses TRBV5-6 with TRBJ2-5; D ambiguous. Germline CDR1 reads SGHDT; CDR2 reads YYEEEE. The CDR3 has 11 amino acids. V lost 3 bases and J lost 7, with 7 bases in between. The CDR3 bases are TGTGCCAGCAGCTCGGTGGGGACCCAGTACTTC. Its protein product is CASSSVGTQYF.

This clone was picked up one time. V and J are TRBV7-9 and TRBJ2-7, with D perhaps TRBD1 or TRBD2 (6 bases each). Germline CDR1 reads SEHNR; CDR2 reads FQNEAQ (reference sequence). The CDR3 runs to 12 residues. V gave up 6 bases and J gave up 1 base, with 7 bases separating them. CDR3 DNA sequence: TGTGCCAGCAGAGGGGGGTCCTACGAGCAGTACTTC. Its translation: CASRGGSYEQYF.

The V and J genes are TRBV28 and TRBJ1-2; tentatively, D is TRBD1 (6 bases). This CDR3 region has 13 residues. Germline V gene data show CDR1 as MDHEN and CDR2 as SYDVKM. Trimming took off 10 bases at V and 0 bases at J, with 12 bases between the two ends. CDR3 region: CAIQDRSNYGYTF. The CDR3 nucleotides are TGTGCCATTCAGGACAGATCTAACTATGGCTACACCTTC.

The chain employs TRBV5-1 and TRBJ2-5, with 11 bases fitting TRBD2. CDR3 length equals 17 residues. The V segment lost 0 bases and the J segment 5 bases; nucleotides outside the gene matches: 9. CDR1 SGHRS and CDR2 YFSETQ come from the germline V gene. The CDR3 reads CASSLGLAGRPGETQYF. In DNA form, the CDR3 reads TGCGCCAGCAGCTTGGGACTAGCGGGACGACCGGGGGAGACCCAGTACTTC.

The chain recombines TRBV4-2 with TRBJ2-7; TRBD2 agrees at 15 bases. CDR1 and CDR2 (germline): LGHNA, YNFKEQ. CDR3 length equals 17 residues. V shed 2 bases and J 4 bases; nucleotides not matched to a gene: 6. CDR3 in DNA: TGTGCCAGCAGCCAACTTCCGGGACTAGCGGGAGGATACGAGCAGTACTTC. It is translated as CASSQLPGLAGGYEQYF.

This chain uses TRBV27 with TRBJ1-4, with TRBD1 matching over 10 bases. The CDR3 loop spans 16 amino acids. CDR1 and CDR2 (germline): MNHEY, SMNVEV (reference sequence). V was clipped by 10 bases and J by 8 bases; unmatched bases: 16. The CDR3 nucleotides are TGTGCCACCAACACTGATGAGCGGGACAGGGGCGAAAAACTGTTTTTT. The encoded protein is CATNTDERDRGEKLFF.

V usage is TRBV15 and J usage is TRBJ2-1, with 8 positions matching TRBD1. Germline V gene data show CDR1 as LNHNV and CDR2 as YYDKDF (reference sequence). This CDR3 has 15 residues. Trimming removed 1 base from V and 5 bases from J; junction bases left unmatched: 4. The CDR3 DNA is TGTGCCACCAGCAGAGGGGTGACAGGGGACAATGAGCAGTTCTTC. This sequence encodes CATSRGVTGDNEQFF.

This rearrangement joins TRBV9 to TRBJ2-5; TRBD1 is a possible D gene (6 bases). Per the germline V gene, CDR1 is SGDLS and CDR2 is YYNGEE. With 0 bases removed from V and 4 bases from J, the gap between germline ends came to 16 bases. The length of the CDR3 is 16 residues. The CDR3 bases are TGTGCCAGCAGCGTAGGGCCTAGAAAAGGGGGAGAGACCCAGTACTTC. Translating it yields CASSVGPRKGGETQYF.

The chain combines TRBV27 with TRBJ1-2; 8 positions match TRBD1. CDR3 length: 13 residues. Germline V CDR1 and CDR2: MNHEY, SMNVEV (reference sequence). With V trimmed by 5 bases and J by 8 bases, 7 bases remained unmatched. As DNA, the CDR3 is TGTGCCAGCAGTCCCCGGACAGGGAGCGGCTACACCTTC. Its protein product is CASSPRTGSGYTF.

Here the CDR3 DNA reads TGTGCCAGCAGCTTAGCAGGGGGTATAGCTAACTATGGCTACACCTTC. Translation: CASSLAGGIANYGYTF. The V call is TRBV7-8, the J call TRBJ1-2; D possibly corresponds to TRBD1 (6 bases). The V end was cut by 0 bases, the J end by 0 bases, with 11 bases between. Germline V gene sequence: CDR1 SGHVS, CDR2 FQNEAQ. The CDR3 has 16 residues.

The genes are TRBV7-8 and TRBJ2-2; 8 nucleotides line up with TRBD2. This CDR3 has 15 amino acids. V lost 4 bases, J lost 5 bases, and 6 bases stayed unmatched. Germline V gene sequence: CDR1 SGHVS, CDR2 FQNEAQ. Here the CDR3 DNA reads TGTGCCAGCAGCTCATGGGCGGGAGGAACCGGGGAGCTGTTTTTT. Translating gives CASSSWAGGTGELFF.